These 16 T cell receptor beta chains were sequenced from one sample in a study of identical twins. TCRdb re-analysed the 5' RACE reads in MiXCR, keeping a single row per CDR3 protein. The sample includes 1,800,000 or so distinct CDR3 sequences, under 35% of them seen just once. The sequencing sample was made of cord blood. The receptors were sampled from a newborn girl in good health.

The V and J genes are TRBV20-1 and TRBJ1-1, with 8 bases fitting TRBD1. Germline V CDR1 and CDR2: DFQATT, SNEGSKA (reference sequence). With 0 bases clipped from V and 3 bases from J, the junction kept 6 bases outside the gene matches. This CDR3 region has 15 residues. CDR3 coding DNA: TGCAGTGCTAGAGATGGACAGGGAGGGGACACTGAAGCTTTCTTT. Residues: CSARDGQGGDTEAFF.

This chain uses TRBV19 with TRBJ2-2; TRBD1 matches at 8 bases. The CDR3 totals 16 residues. The J segment lost 0 bases and the V segment lost 5 bases, leaving 5 bases of the junction unmatched. Germline CDR1 is LNHDA and CDR2 is SQIVND (reference sequence). The CDR3 DNA follows: TGTGCCAGTAGTCCCGGACAGGGAGCGAACACCGGGGAGCTGTTTTTT. Translated: CASSPGQGANTGELFF.

J is TRBJ1-2 and V is TRBV6-1; D gene unclear. V was shortened by 1 base and J by 7 bases, with 7 bases between the two germline ends. The CDR3 loop spans 12 amino acids. CDR1 and CDR2 from the germline V gene are MNHNS and SASEGT. CDR3 sequence (DNA): TGTGCCAGCAGTGAAGTGGTGGGTGGCTACACCTTC. Amino acid sequence: CASSEVVGGYTF.

This sequence joins TRBV5-5 and TRBJ1-2; no clear D gene. Germline V gives CDR1 SGHKS, CDR2 YYEKEE (reference sequence). V was pared by 2 bases and J by 7 bases, with 9 bases between. This CDR3 is 12 amino acids long. The CDR3 DNA is TGTGCCAGCAGCTTATCCCTCAGTGGCTACACCTTC. Translation: CASSLSLSGYTF.

In this sample, this clonotype turned up a few times. V and J are TRBV28 and TRBJ1-2; the match to TRBD1 covers 7 bases. The CDR3 sequence is 13 residues long. Germline V gives CDR1 MDHEN, CDR2 SYDVKM. With V trimmed by 6 bases and J by 8 bases, 9 bases remained unmatched. The CDR3 nucleotides read TGTGCCAGCAGCCCCACAGGGGCTCGGGGCTACACCTTC. As protein: CASSPTGARGYTF.

This clonotype appeared a few times. A much bigger clone sits one base away, suggesting this may be a read error. V gene TRBV24-1 combines with J gene TRBJ2-7; 7 nucleotides match TRBD2. CDR3 length: 13 residues. The germline CDR1 and CDR2 sequences are KGHDR and SFDVKD. J was trimmed by 0 bases and V by 5 bases; bases with no gene match: 0. CDR3 in DNA: TGTGCCACCAGTGGGACTAGCTCCTACGAGCAGTACTTC. Translating it yields CATSGTSSYEQYF.

J is TRBJ2-1 and V is TRBV6-1; 8 bases are a match to TRBD2. There are 15 residues in the CDR3. Germline V gives CDR1 MNHNS, CDR2 SASEGT. Losses at the gene ends were 4 bases for V and 5 bases for J; bases not matched to a gene: 7. In DNA form, the CDR3 reads TGTGCCAGCAGTGGGGGACTAGTCGCGAACAATGAGCAGTTCTTC. Translated: CASSGGLVANNEQFF.

This clonotype occurred a few times. The CDR3 is CAISPGQGKTDTQYF. The CDR3 region has the DNA TGTGCCATCAGCCCGGGACAGGGGAAGACAGATACGCAGTATTTT. V is TRBV10-3 and J is TRBJ2-3; 10 bases are shared with TRBD1. J gave up 3 bases and V 6 bases, and 6 bases lay outside the gene matches. Germline CDR1 is ENHRY and CDR2 is SYGVKD. CDR3 size: 15 residues.

This clonotype was observed a few times. In DNA, the CDR3 is TGTGCCATCGGAACCGGACAGAATGAGCAGTTCTTC. Amino acid sequence: CAIGTGQNEQFF. The chain combines TRBV10-3 with TRBJ2-1; a possible D gene is TRBD1 (6 bases). Trimming took off 8 bases at V and 7 bases at J, with 12 bases between the two ends. The CDR3 has 12 amino acids. Looked up from germline, CDR1 is ENHRY and CDR2 is SYGVKD.

The chain links TRBV20-1 to TRBJ1-1; weak D call: TRBD1 (6 bases). CDR1 and CDR2 (germline): DFQATT, SNEGSKA (reference sequence). V lost 3 bases and J 0 bases, leaving 11 bases between the germline ends. This CDR3 is built from 14 residues. In DNA, the CDR3 is TGCAGTGCTAGGGTGGACAGATTGAACACTGAAGCTTTCTTT. Amino acids: CSARVDRLNTEAFF.

This clonotype was seen a few times. CDR3 sequence reads: CASSPIAGEQFF. DNA of the CDR3: TGTGCCAGCAGCCCAATAGCCGGTGAGCAGTTCTTC. The chain has TRBV3-1 and TRBJ2-1; no reliable D call. V dropped 4 bases and J dropped 9 bases, with 10 bases sitting between them. This CDR3 spans 12 amino acids. CDR1 and CDR2 from the germline V gene are LGHDT and YNNKEL (reference sequence).

Ten or more counts support this clonotype. The chain recombines TRBV5-1 with TRBJ2-7, with D tentatively TRBD1 (5 bases). Trimming removed 3 bases at V and 3 bases at J, with 13 bases between. Germline CDR1 SGHRS, CDR2 YFSETQ. CDR3 length: 14 amino acids. The CDR3 nucleotides are TGCGCCAGCAGCTCGTCGCCGGACAACTACGAGCAGTACTTC. Residues: CASSSSPDNYEQYF.

The genes are TRBV10-3 and TRBJ2-1, with 11 bases fitting TRBD2. V lost 4 bases, J lost 2 bases, and 7 bases stayed unmatched. The germline CDR1 and CDR2 sequences are ENHRY and SYGVKD. CDR3 length equals 17 residues. CDR3 DNA: TGTGCCATCAGTGGCTCCGGGACTAGCGGACCCTACAATGAGCAGTTCTTC. This translates into CAISGSGTSGPYNEQFF.

This clonotype showed up just once. The CDR3: CASSDTSSGRNHNEQFF. The CDR3 coding sequence is TGTGCCAGCAGTGACACGTCTAGCGGGAGGAATCACAATGAGCAGTTCTTC. V gene TRBV25-1 combines with J gene TRBJ2-1; 11 bases match TRBD2. Germline V CDR1 and CDR2: MGHDK, SYGVNS. With 3 bases clipped from V and 5 bases from J, the junction kept 9 bases outside the gene matches. The CDR3 loop spans 17 amino acids. Full variable domain (rest looked up from reference TRBV25-1 and TRBJ2-1): EADIYQTPRYLVIGTGKKITLECSQTMGHDKMYWYQQDPGMELHLIHYSYGVNSTEKGDLSSESTVSRIRTEHFPLTLESARPSHTSQYLCASSDTSSGRNHNEQFFGPGTRLTVL.

As DNA, the CDR3 is TGTGCCAGCAGTGCCGTTGGAGCTCGGCACACTGAAGCTTTCTTT. Residues: CASSAVGARHTEAFF. J is TRBJ1-1 and V is TRBV27; no clear D. The germline V and J ends were trimmed by 5 bases and 3 bases, with 16 bases remaining between them. Germline V lookup: CDR1 MNHEY, CDR2 SMNVEV (reference sequence). There are 15 residues in the CDR3.

The rearrangement joins TRBV20-1 to TRBJ2-1; D perhaps matches TRBD2 (6 bases). This CDR3 comprises 13 residues. Germline-derived CDR1 and CDR2 are DFQATT and SNEGSKA (reference sequence). The V and J ends lost 6 bases and 2 bases respectively, with 11 bases between them. The CDR3 DNA reads TGCAGTGCGCCGACTAGTACCTACAATGAGCAGTTCTTC. It translates to CSAPTSTYNEQFF.